This T cell receptor beta chain was sequenced for a study of T cells in Graves' hyperthyroidism and ophthalmopathy. TCR beta CDR3 sequences were amplified from RNA transcripts. The TCR CDR3 first-round RT-PCR relied on the HTBI primer set. TCRdb itself ran the multiplex PCR reads through MiXCR, one entry per CDR3 protein. The sample has hundreds of thousands of distinct CDR3 sequences, over 40% seen once. Uncontrolled infection, other autoimmune disease, pregnancy or lactation excluded patients. The CDR3 is 13 amino acids. CDR1 is ENHRY, CDR2 SYGVKD, per germline. V was trimmed by 3 bases and J by 5 bases, leaving 10 bases between them.

This receptor was identified in an adult man with Graves' disease, either hyperthyroidism or ophthalmopathy (not recorded which). The material sequenced was peripheral blood or thyroid tissue (not recorded which). The chain links TRBV10-3 to TRBJ2-5; no clear D gene. Here the CDR3 reads CAISEVGRETQYF. The CDR3 region has the DNA TGTGCCATCAGTGAAGTCGGGCGCGAGACCCAGTACTTC.